Listed here is a single T cell receptor beta chain. Profiling relied on immunoSEQ multiplex PCR, and the TCRdb table lists in-frame clones only, not all of them. This table has about 260,000 clones, about nine tenths appearing once. Germline assignment: CDR1 SGDLS and CDR2 YYNGEE. Trimming shortened V by 2 bases and J by 0 bases, and 9 bases separated the two germline ends. CDR3 length: 14 amino acids. This entry belongs to a study of blood T cell repertoires in COVID-19. The origin of this receptor is a man between 40 and 49 years old with active or convalescent COVID-19. The chain has TRBV9 and TRBJ2-7; D is perhaps TRBD2 (6 bases). Sequenced material: peripheral blood. The CDR3 region has the DNA TGTGCCAGCAGCGTCGGGAGCAGCTCCTACGAGCAGTACTTC. Residues: CASSVGSSSYEQYF.